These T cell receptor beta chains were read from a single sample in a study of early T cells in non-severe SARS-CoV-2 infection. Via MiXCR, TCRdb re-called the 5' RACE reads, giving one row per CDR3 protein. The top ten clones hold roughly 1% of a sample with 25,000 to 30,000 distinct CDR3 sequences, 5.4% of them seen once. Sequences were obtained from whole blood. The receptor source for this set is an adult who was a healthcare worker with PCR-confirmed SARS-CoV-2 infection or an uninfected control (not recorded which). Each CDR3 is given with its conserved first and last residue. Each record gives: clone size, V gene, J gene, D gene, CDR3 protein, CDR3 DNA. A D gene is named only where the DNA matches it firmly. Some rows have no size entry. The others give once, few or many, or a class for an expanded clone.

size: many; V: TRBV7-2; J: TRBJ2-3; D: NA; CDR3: CASRFFGPRRKARTDTQYF; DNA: TGTGCCAGCAGATTTTTCGGCCCTCGACGGAAGGCCCGCACAGATACGCAGTATTTT
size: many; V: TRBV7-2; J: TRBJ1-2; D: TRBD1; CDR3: CASSGATGNYGYTF; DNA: TGTGCCAGCAGCGGGGCGACAGGGAACTATGGCTACACCTTC
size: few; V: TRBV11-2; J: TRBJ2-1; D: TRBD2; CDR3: CASSARRTSGVNEQFF; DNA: TGTGCCAGCAGCGCGCGGAGGACTAGCGGGGTCAATGAGCAGTTCTTC
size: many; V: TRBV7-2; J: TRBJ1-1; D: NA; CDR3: CASSFTGITTEAFF; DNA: TGTGCCAGCAGCTTTACAGGGATTACCACTGAAGCTTTCTTT
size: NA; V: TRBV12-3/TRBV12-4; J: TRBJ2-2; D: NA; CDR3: CASGSGELFF; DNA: TGTGCCAGCGGATCCGGGGAGCTGTTTTTT
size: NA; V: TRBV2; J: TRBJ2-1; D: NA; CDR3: CASSANVNEQFF; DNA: TGTGCCAGCAGTGCTAATGTGAATGAGCAGTTCTTC
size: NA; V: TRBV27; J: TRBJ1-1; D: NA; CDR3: CASSWRTEVFF; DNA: TGTGCCAGCAGTTGGAGGACTGAAGTTTTCTTT
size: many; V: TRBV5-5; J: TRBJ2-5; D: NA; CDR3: CASSLGYSSTVQAQYF; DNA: TGTGCCAGCAGCTTGGGTTATTCGTCCACGGTTCAGGCCCAGTACTTC
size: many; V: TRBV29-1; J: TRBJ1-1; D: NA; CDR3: CSVSVGYTEAFF; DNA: TGCAGCGTTTCGGTGGGATACACTGAAGCTTTCTTT
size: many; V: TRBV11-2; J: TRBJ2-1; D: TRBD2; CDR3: CASSGIGTSGKNEQFF; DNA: TGTGCCAGCAGTGGGATCGGGACTAGCGGGAAGAATGAGCAGTTCTTC
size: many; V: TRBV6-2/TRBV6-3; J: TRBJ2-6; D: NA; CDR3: CASSRGRATGANVLTF; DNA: TGTGCCAGCAGTAGGGGCAGGGCGACTGGGGCCAACGTCCTGACTTTC
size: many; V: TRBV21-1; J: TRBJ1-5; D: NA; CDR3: CASRGPQHF; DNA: TGTGCCAGCAGGGGGCCCCAGCATTTT
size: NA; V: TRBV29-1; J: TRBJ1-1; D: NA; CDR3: CSVEDRGTEAFF; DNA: TGCAGCGTTGAAGATCGGGGAACTGAAGCTTTCTTT
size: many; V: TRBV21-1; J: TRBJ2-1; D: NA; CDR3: CASSSRLAGHAYNEQFF; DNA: TGTGCCAGCAGCTCTCGACTAGCGGGACACGCCTACAATGAGCAGTTCTTC
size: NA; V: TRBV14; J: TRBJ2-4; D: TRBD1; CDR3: CASSENRGLLKNIQYF; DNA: TGTGCCAGCAGCGAAAACAGGGGCCTGCTCAAGAACATTCAGTACTTC
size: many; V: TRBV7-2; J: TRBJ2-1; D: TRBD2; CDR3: CASSFNSGSSYNEQFF; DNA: TGTGCCAGCAGCTTCAATAGCGGGAGCTCCTACAATGAGCAGTTCTTC
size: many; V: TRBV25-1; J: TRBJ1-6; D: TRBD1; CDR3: CASSEVQGLSPLHF; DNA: TGTGCCAGCAGTGAAGTACAGGGGCTTTCACCCCTCCACTTT
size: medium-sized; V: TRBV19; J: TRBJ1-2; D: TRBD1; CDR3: CASSDRRDRGALGGYTF; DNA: TGTGCCAGTAGTGACCGCCGGGACAGGGGAGCCCTCGGCGGCTACACCTTC
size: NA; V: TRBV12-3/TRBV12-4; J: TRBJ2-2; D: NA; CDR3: CASSRDHRNTGELFF; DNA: TGTGCCAGCAGTCGGGATCACAGGAACACCGGGGAGCTGTTTTTT
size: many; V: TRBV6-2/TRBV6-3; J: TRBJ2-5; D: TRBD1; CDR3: CASSPRTGGSKLGKETQYF; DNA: TGTGCCAGCAGTCCCCGGACAGGGGGATCCAAATTGGGGAAAGAGACCCAGTACTTC
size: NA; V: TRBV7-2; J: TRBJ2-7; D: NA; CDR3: CASSHQGSSYEQYF; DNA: TGTGCCAGCAGCCACCAGGGGAGCTCCTACGAGCAGTACTTC
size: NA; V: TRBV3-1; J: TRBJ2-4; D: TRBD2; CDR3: CASSHGGLAGKNIQYF; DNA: TGTGCCAGCAGCCACGGAGGCCTAGCGGGCAAAAACATTCAGTACTTC
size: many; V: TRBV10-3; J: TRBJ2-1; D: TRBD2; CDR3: CAISVSLLAGSHEQFF; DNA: TGTGCCATCAGTGTCTCCCTACTAGCGGGATCACATGAGCAGTTCTTC
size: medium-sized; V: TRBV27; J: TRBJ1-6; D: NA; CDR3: CASRSGWGNSPLHF; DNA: TGTGCCAGCAGGTCAGGGTGGGGGAATTCACCCCTCCACTTT
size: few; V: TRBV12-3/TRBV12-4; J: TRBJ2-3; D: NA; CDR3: CASSLGSRTAWGTDTQYF; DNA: TGTGCCAGCAGTTTAGGGTCCCGGACAGCGTGGGGCACAGATACGCAGTATTTT
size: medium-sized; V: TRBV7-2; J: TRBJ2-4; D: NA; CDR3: CASSSTVDIQYF; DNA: TGTGCCAGCAGCAGCACAGTCGACATTCAGTACTTC
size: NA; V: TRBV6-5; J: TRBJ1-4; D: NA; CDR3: CASRNLNEKLFF; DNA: TGTGCCAGCAGGAATCTAAATGAAAAACTGTTTTTT
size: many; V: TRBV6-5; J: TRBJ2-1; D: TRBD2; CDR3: CASRPGTSGSNEQFF; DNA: TGTGCCAGCAGACCCGGGACTAGCGGGAGCAATGAGCAGTTCTTC
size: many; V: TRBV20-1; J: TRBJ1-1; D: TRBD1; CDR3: CSASQSTGTLEAFF; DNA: TGCAGTGCTTCTCAGTCGACAGGGACTCTCGAAGCTTTCTTT
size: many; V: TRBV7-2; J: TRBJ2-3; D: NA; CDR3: CASSFQKGTQYF; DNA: TGTGCCAGCAGCTTCCAGAAGGGCACGCAGTATTTT
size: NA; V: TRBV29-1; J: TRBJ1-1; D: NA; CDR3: CSVCPGRAREAFF; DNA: TGCAGCGTTTGCCCAGGAAGGGCTCGGGAAGCTTTCTTT
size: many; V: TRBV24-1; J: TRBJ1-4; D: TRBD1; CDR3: CATSDPQGEGEKLFF; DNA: TGTGCCACCAGTGATCCTCAGGGGGAAGGTGAAAAACTGTTTTTT
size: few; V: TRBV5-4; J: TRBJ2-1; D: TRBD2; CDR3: CASSLGTSGSYNEQFF; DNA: TGTGCCAGCAGCTTGGGGACTAGCGGGAGCTACAATGAGCAGTTCTTC